The TCR beta chain under discussion was sequenced for a study of technical replicates of blood from a handful of donors. The table came from immunoSEQ multiplex PCR; TCRdb's copy has only in-frame clones and leaves some out. The table records about 44,000 clones, around 96% of them present only once. V trimming: 7 bases; J trimming: 0 bases; junction bases outside the gene matches: 7. From germline, CDR1 is SGHRS and CDR2 YFSETQ. The CDR3 loop spans 14 amino acids. The TCR was taken from a human donor in good health. The sample comprised T cells isolated from PBMCs. The genes are TRBV5-1 and TRBJ2-7; the match to TRBD2 covers 7 bases. This CDR3 is CASCSSGSSYEQYF. In DNA, the CDR3 is TGCGCCAGCTGCTCTAGCGGTAGCTCCTACGAGCAGTACTTC.